Included here is one T cell receptor beta chain sequence, with context. Its antigen is currently unknown. V gave up 4 bases and J gave up 3 bases; unmatched junction bases: 8. The CDR3 extends over 16 amino acids. Germline V gene lookup returns CDR1 SEHNR and CDR2 FQNEAQ (reference sequence). The data were produced by immunoSEQ multiplex PCR, yet TCRdb's version contains in-frame clones alone and is incomplete. The table lists more than 100,000 clones, around 84% of them singletons. The entry originates in a study of T cell clones after liver transplantation. Whole-study context: Without induction therapy, subjects received standard immunosuppression until 12-24 months post-transplant. Tolerant meant at least one year fully off immunosuppression without liver enzymes above twice normal. Whole-study findings and limits: Migration into the graft, not deletion, may explain lost graft donor-reactive T cells.

Sorting of unstimulated PBMCs yielded separate CD3+CD4+ and CD3+CD8+ fractions. The source was CD4+ T cells from blood, collected approximately 43 months after liver transplant. This TCR derives from a human patient who received a liver transplant. Some of the T cells may derive from the graft donor. J is TRBJ2-2 and V is TRBV7-9; 7 bases agree with TRBD2. The CDR3, as DNA: TGTGCCAGCAGCTCCCTGGAGGGAGGGCACACCGGGGAGCTGTTTTTT. This encodes CASSSLEGGHTGELFF. Full variable domain (remainder filled in from reference TRBV7-9 and TRBJ2-2): DTGVSQNPRHKITKRGQNVTFRCDPISEHNRLYWYRQTLGQGPEFLTYFQNEAQLEKSRLLSDRFSAERPKGSFSTLEIQRTEQGDSAMYLCASSSLEGGHTGELFFGEGSRLTVL.